The sequence of this T cell receptor (beta chain) was determined in a study of CD8+CD57+ T cells in acquired aplastic anemia. Study overall: Average DNA yield from sorted CD4+ and CD8+ cells was approximately 3 ug. An average of roughly 10 million reads for CD4+ cells was obtained from healthy donors.

General observations from the study: Patients were compared with controls for CD8+ Simpson's diversity, and no significant difference emerged. Shared by patients and controls, approximately 29 CD8+ CDR3s were abundant in patients.

The germline gives CDR1 DFQATT, CDR2 SNEGSKA (reference sequence). CDR3 length equals 11 residues. Both TCR beta VDJ combination and CDR3 sequence profiling were carried out. Genomic DNA was the template for this profiling. TCRdb re-derived calls from the reads in MiXCR, one entry per CDR3 protein. The table lists approximately 380,000 distinct CDR3 sequences, about two thirds of them singletons. In regard to this clonotype: Its antigen is undetermined. An end of the junction differs from the germline gene, which may be a read error.

The TCR was taken from a human donor in good health, serving as a control. This chain joins TRBV20-1 and TRBJ1-1, with D hard to call. The sample consisted of sorted CD4+, CD8+, or CD8+CD57+ T cells (not recorded which) from PBMCs. CDR3 residues: CSAGLYPEADF. The CDR3 DNA follows: TGCAGTGCTGGGCTGTACCCTGAAGCTGACTTT.